A single sample gave rise to the 12 T cell receptor beta chains below, sequenced in a study of OX40 agonist ivuxolimab in advanced cancers. Assay: immunoSEQ multiplex PCR; the TCRdb copy retains only in-frame clones and omits some. The sample yields over 95,000 clones, around 90% seen once. The sequences come from CD4+ or CD8+ T cells sorted from blood, collected in a trial of the OX40 agonist ivuxolimab. The receptor source for this set is an adult with an advanced solid tumor such as melanoma, head and neck, liver or kidney cancer.

V and J are TRBV11-3 and TRBJ2-3, with a possible D match to TRBD2 (5 bases). CDR3 length: 16 residues. V dropped 2 bases and J dropped 1 base, with 13 bases sitting between them. CDR1 is SGHNT, CDR2 YENEEA, per germline. DNA of the CDR3: TGTGCCAGCAGCTTAAGTTACTCCGGGGGCACAGATACGCAGTATTTT. Translated: CASSLSYSGGTDTQYF. The whole variable domain, remainder taken from reference TRBV11-3 and TRBJ2-3, is EAGVVQSPRYKIIEKKQPVAFWCNPISGHNTLYWYLQNLGQGPELLIRYENEEAVDDSQLPKDRFSAERLKGVDSTLKIQPAELGDSAVYLCASSLSYSGGTDTQYFGPGTRLTVL.

The chain has TRBV7-9 and TRBJ2-5; maybe TRBD2 (6 bases). Looked up from germline, CDR1 is SEHNR and CDR2 is FQNEAQ (reference sequence). This CDR3 is built from 15 residues. The V and J ends lost 0 bases and 5 bases respectively, with 13 bases between them. As DNA, the CDR3 is TGTGCCAGCAGCTTAGCGGGGAGGACGGGTGAGACCCAGTACTTC. Encoded protein: CASSLAGRTGETQYF.

In this sample, this clone turned up once. V is TRBV6-5 and J is TRBJ1-1, with D possibly being TRBD1 (6 bases). Germline values: CDR1 MNHEY, CDR2 SVGAGI. The V gene lost 9 bases and the J gene lost 4 bases, with 15 bases spanning the gap. This CDR3 has 13 amino acids. The CDR3 sequence is CASRAGEFTEAFF. Here the CDR3 DNA reads TGTGCCAGTCGGGCAGGGGAGTTCACTGAAGCTTTCTTT.

The V call is TRBV11-1, the J call TRBJ2-1; 8 positions match TRBD1. V was clipped by 2 bases and J by 7 bases; unmatched bases: 7. The CDR3 length is 15 residues. In germline, CDR1 is SGHAT, CDR2 FQDESV (reference sequence). The CDR3 loop reads CASSLTTGAANEQFF. DNA of the CDR3: TGTGCCAGCAGCTTAACGACAGGGGCCGCTAATGAGCAGTTCTTC.

The V gene is TRBV27, the J gene TRBJ2-3; D is undetermined. The CDR3 runs 14 residues. Per the germline V gene, CDR1 is MNHEY and CDR2 is SMNVEV (reference sequence). V was shortened by 2 bases and J by 6 bases, with 12 bases between the two germline ends. The CDR3 loop reads CASSLLSRGDTQYF. The CDR3 DNA is TGTGCCAGCAGTTTACTTTCTCGTGGGGATACGCAGTATTTT.

The count of this clone is one. The chain combines TRBV21-1 with TRBJ2-5; TRBD2, the table's D call, lacks a check against the DNA. TRBV21-1 corresponds to a pseudogene. The CDR3 is 14 amino acids. CDR3 nucleotides: TGTGCCAGCAGTTCTACCGTAGCGCGAGAGACCCAGTACTTC. It is translated as CASSSTVARETQYF.

The chain combines TRBV5-4 with TRBJ2-5, with D possibly TRBD2 on 5 matching bases. The germline gives CDR1 SGHNT, CDR2 YYREEE (reference sequence). Trimming left V 5 bases short and J 3 bases short, with 11 bases between. The CDR3 is 13 residues long. The DNA of the CDR3 is TGTGCCAGCAGGTGGGAGTTGGAAGAGACCCAGTACTTC. This codes for CASRWELEETQYF.

This sequence joins TRBV7-9 and TRBJ2-5, with 10 bases aligning to TRBD1. The CDR3 loop spans 15 amino acids. Germline V gene lookup returns CDR1 SEHNR and CDR2 FQNEAQ (reference sequence). The V segment lost 5 bases and the J segment 2 bases; nucleotides outside the gene matches: 5. The CDR3 region has the DNA TGTGCCAGCAGCCATAGGGACAGGGGACAAGAGACCCAGTACTTC. Its protein is CASSHRDRGQETQYF.

This clone occurred once. CDR3 protein: CASRRDRDNEQFF. The CDR3, as DNA: TGTGCCAGCAGGCGGGACAGGGACAATGAGCAGTTCTTC. The chain employs TRBV6-5 and TRBJ2-1; TRBD1 aligns across 9 bases. The trim removed 6 bases at V and 5 bases at J, leaving 2 bases unmatched. Per the germline V gene, CDR1 is MNHEY and CDR2 is SVGAGI. The CDR3 sequence is 13 residues long.

The chain couples TRBV5-4 to TRBJ1-1, with D unresolved. Trimming left V 4 bases short and J 1 base short, with 14 bases between. Germline V gene data show CDR1 as SGHNT and CDR2 as YYREEE (reference sequence). CDR3 size: 15 residues. The CDR3 loop is CASSGTGSGNTEAFF. Written as DNA, the CDR3 is TGTGCCAGCAGCGGAACCGGGAGTGGGAACACTGAAGCTTTCTTT.

This clone occurred once. The V and J genes are TRBV27 and TRBJ2-2, with 10 positions matching TRBD1. The CDR3 has 14 residues. The junction had 3 bases not matched to a gene; V was cut back by 7 bases and J by 4 bases. In germline, CDR1 is MNHEY, CDR2 SMNVEV (reference sequence). In nucleotides, the CDR3 is TGTGCCAGCAAAGACAGGGGGCGCACCGGGGAGCTGTTTTTT. This gives the protein CASKDRGRTGELFF.

This chain connects TRBV30 to TRBJ2-5; D is possibly TRBD1 or TRBD2 (5 bases each). There are 13 residues in the CDR3. With 1 base removed from V and 7 bases from J, the gap between germline ends came to 13 bases. Germline V gene data show CDR1 as GTSNPN and CDR2 as SVGIG (reference sequence). The CDR3 loop reads CAWSASGTGTQYF. The CDR3 DNA reads as TGTGCCTGGAGTGCCAGTGGGACGGGGACCCAGTACTTC. Combining the CDR3 with reference TRBV30 and TRBJ2-5 gives the whole variable domain SQTIHQWPATLVQPVGSPLSLECTVEGTSNPNLYWYRQAAGRGLQLLFYSVGIGQISSEVPQNLSASRPQDRQFILSSKKLLLSDSGFYLCAWSASGTGTQYFGPGTRLLVL.